The clone carrying this TCR beta chain has at least ten counts. Its antigen is not known. Each sorted subset replicate got 200 ng genomic DNA, roughly 30,000 genomes. This table comes from immunoSEQ multiplex PCR, and its TCRdb copy is limited to in-frame clones, with some not included. The sample contains 2 million to 2.5 million clones, 80% to 95% of which appear only once. This record comes from a study of shared clonotypes between healthy human individuals. Study summary: There were three CD4 naive, three CD4 memory, two CD8 naive and one CD8 memory plates per donor.

Study outcomes and limitations: A limitation of the genetic and exposure-history diversity represented arose from few donors.

Adults of Caucasian background living in Nashville, Tennessee made up all donors. This TCR came from a young man in good health. Some clones in this sample may be carry-over from other donors' samples. The source material was naive CD4+ T cells from PBMCs. The subset denotes: CD45RA+ positively selected.

CDR3 loop: CASGRSGILYNEQFF. Written as DNA, the CDR3 is TGTGCCAGCGGACGTAGCGGAATACTCTACAATGAGCAGTTCTTC. The rearrangement joins TRBV2 to TRBJ2-1; D possibly corresponds to TRBD2 (6 bases). Trimming took off 8 bases at V and 3 bases at J, with 17 bases between the two ends. CDR1 SNHLY and CDR2 FYNNEI come from the germline V gene. The CDR3 totals 15 residues.